The 4 T cell receptor beta chains in this list originate from one sample, sequenced in a study of T cell responses to AZD1222 COVID-19 vaccine. TCRdb's copy holds only in-frame clones and misses some; the assay was immunoSEQ multiplex PCR. The top ten clones hold 20% of a sample with 77,000 or so clones, 88% of them seen once. The material was peripheral blood, obtained on day 0 of AZD1222 vaccination. These receptors originate from an adult in good health.

The chain has TRBV5-1 and TRBJ2-7; D is undetermined. The CDR3 runs to 14 residues. The germline V gene has CDR1 SGHRS and CDR2 YFSETQ. Trimming took 0 bases from V and 3 from J, leaving 10 bases between them. In nucleotides, the CDR3 is TGCGCCAGCAGCTTGGGGCTATTCGGCTACGAGCAGTACTTC. Translation: CASSLGLFGYEQYF.

The rearrangement links TRBV19 to TRBJ2-7; 11 bases are shared with TRBD1. This CDR3 has 14 residues. With V trimmed by 6 bases and J by 2 bases, 3 bases remained unmatched. Germline V lookup: CDR1 LNHDA, CDR2 SQIVND (reference sequence). CDR3 sequence: CASRGTGGPYEQYF. The CDR3 DNA reads as TGTGCCAGTAGGGGGACAGGGGGACCCTACGAGCAGTACTTC.

This rearrangement joins TRBV10-2 to TRBJ2-2, with 14 nucleotides matching TRBD2. J was trimmed by 7 bases and V by 4 bases; bases with no gene match: 14. The CDR3 totals 19 residues. Germline assignment: CDR1 WSHSY and CDR2 SAAADI. This chain's CDR3 is CASSANRGLAGAGVGELFF. The CDR3 DNA follows: TGCGCCAGCAGTGCCAACAGGGGACTAGCGGGAGCGGGCGTCGGGGAGCTGTTTTTT.

V gene TRBV2 combines with J gene TRBJ1-5; tentative D call: TRBD1 (5 bases). The CDR3 extends over 14 amino acids. The V gene lost 6 bases and the J gene lost 2 bases, with 11 bases spanning the gap. Germline V lookup: CDR1 SNHLY, CDR2 FYNNEI. CDR3 loop: CASSEGRGNQPQHF. The CDR3 DNA is TGTGCCAGCAGCGAGGGACGAGGCAATCAGCCCCAGCATTTT.